These 27 T cell receptor beta chains share one sample of origin, sequenced in a study of blood T cell repertoires in COVID-19. TCRdb's table, derived via immunoSEQ multiplex PCR, lists solely in-frame clones and lacks some. The sample contains about 98,000 clones, around nine tenths of which appear only once. Source material: peripheral blood. Every receptor here comes from a man in his 70s with acute or convalescent COVID-19.

This chain links TRBV28 with TRBJ2-7; 10 bases are a match to TRBD2. V gave up 6 bases and J gave up 3 bases; unmatched junction bases: 5. The germline V gene has CDR1 MDHEN and CDR2 SYDVKM. The CDR3 spans 14 residues. The chain's CDR3 is CASRISGGNYEQYF. The CDR3 DNA sequence: TGTGCCAGCAGGATTAGCGGGGGGAACTACGAGCAGTACTTC.

The chain employs TRBV18 and TRBJ2-7; no clear D. Germline V gene sequence: CDR1 KGHSH, CDR2 LQKENI. Trimming cost V 0 bases and J 1 base, with 10 bases left between them. The CDR3 loop spans 15 amino acids. CDR3 region: CASSPPVSGSYEQYF. The CDR3 DNA follows: TGTGCCAGCTCACCACCGGTATCCGGGTCCTACGAGCAGTACTTC.

CDR3 coding DNA: TGTGCCAGCAGCACCACCGGGACAGGTTATGGCTACACCTTC. Protein product: CASSTTGTGYGYTF. V usage is TRBV7-2 and J usage is TRBJ1-2; 8 bases match TRBD1. Germline trimming cut 5 bases from V and 5 bases from J; bases unmatched to any gene: 7. CDR1 SGHTA and CDR2 FQGNSA come from the germline V gene. The CDR3 runs 14 residues.

J is TRBJ1-5 and V is TRBV11-2, with D uncertain. V was clipped by 1 base and J by 4 bases, with 11 bases between them. Germline values: CDR1 SGHAT, CDR2 FQNNGV. This CDR3 spans 15 amino acids. CDR3 sequence: CASSLGLTPNQPQHF. The CDR3 DNA reads TGTGCCAGCAGCTTAGGTTTGACACCAAATCAGCCCCAGCATTTT.

This clone was observed a handful of times. The chain couples TRBV5-4 to TRBJ1-1, with TRBD1 matching 10 bases. V dropped 3 bases and J dropped 1; count of bases not matched to a gene: 3. Germline CDR1 SGHNT, CDR2 YYREEE (reference sequence). The CDR3 has 15 amino acids. The CDR3 DNA is TGTGCCAGCAGCTGGGACAGGGGAGCGAACACTGAAGCTTTCTTT. As protein: CASSWDRGANTEAFF.

CDR3 sequence: CASSRTSGGGEQFF. The CDR3 DNA reads as TGTGCCAGCAGTCGGACTAGCGGGGGTGGTGAGCAGTTCTTC. The chain recombines TRBV6-2 or TRBV6-3 with TRBJ2-1; 13 positions match TRBD2. CDR3 length: 14 amino acids. Germline CDR1 MNHEY, CDR2 SVGEGT. V lost 5 bases, J lost 9 bases, and 4 bases stayed unmatched.

The chain has TRBV4-1 and TRBJ2-1; no clear D gene. V was trimmed by 0 bases and J by 0 bases, leaving 15 bases between them. The germline V gene encodes CDR1 MGHRA and CDR2 YSYEKL. This CDR3 contains 18 residues. CDR3 DNA sequence: TGCGCCAGCAGCCAAGATATAGTCCTTTTAAGCTCCTACAATGAGCAGTTCTTC. This sequence encodes CASSQDIVLLSSYNEQFF.

The chain couples TRBV1 to TRBJ1-1. TRBV1 is shown as a pseudogene. The CDR3 is made up of 22 amino acids. CDR3 coding DNA: TGCACCAGCAGCCAAACCTCGCCTCGAGGGGGGGGGCTGTATGGTGGGCACACTGAAGCTTTCTTT. This codes for CTSSQTSPRGGGLYGGHTEAFF.

The V call is TRBV6-5, the J call TRBJ2-7; TRBD1 matches 12 bases. Germline loops: CDR1 MNHEY, CDR2 SVGAGI. The CDR3 contains 14 residues. After removal of 6 bases from V and 6 bases from J, the junction contained 6 bases not matched to a gene. The CDR3 here is CASSSGTGGREQYV. As DNA, the CDR3 is TGTGCCAGCAGCTCCGGGACAGGGGGCCGCGAGCAGTACGTC.

This chain connects TRBV5-6 to TRBJ1-1; the D is unclear. V lost 3 bases and J 7 bases, leaving 13 bases between the germline ends. This CDR3 comprises 13 residues. Germline CDR1 SGHDT, CDR2 YYEEEE. Here the CDR3 DNA reads TGTGCCAGCAGCTCACCCCGAGCCGGTGAAGCTTTCTTT. Its translation is CASSSPRAGEAFF.

This sequence joins TRBV10-2 and TRBJ2-3, with 7 positions matching TRBD2. CDR3 length: 14 amino acids. V lost 7 bases and J lost 4; bases outside the gene matches: 8. Looked up from germline, CDR1 is WSHSY and CDR2 is SAAADI. The CDR3, as DNA: TGCGCCAGCAAGACTGGGGCGGGAGCAGATACGCAGTATTTT. Amino acid sequence: CASKTGAGADTQYF.

The genes are TRBV6-1 and TRBJ1-3, with D possibly being TRBD1 (6 bases). Germline V CDR1 and CDR2: MNHNS, SASEGT. The CDR3 length is 15 residues. With 2 bases removed from V and 4 bases from J, the gap between germline ends came to 12 bases. The CDR3 reads CASSESTGIGNTIYF. For the CDR3, the DNA is TGTGCCAGCAGTGAATCAACAGGGATCGGAAACACCATATATTTT.

This sequence joins TRBV7-9 and TRBJ2-2; TRBD1 matches at 8 bases. Germline V gene sequence: CDR1 SEHNR, CDR2 FQNEAQ (reference sequence). The CDR3 contains 15 residues. The V gene end was trimmed by 5 bases and the J gene end by 5 bases; junction bases not matched to a gene: 7. The CDR3 spells CASSPQGVPTGELFF. DNA for the CDR3: TGTGCCAGCAGCCCACAGGGGGTTCCTACCGGGGAGCTGTTTTTT.

The genes are TRBV3-1 (or the pseudogene TRBV3-2) and TRBJ1-2; 9 positions agree with TRBD1. After removal of 2 bases from V and 2 bases from J, the junction contained 15 bases not matched to a gene. This CDR3 contains 19 residues. Germline CDR1 and CDR2: LGHDT and YNNKEL (reference sequence). As DNA, the CDR3 is TGTGCCAGCAGCCAATATTTCCCGGGACAGGGAGCGCAAAACTATGGCTACACCTTC. It specifies CASSQYFPGQGAQNYGYTF.

This chain connects TRBV21-1 to TRBJ2-2; the table gives TRBD1 as D, unverified against the DNA. TRBV21-1 is an annotated pseudogene. The CDR3 extends over 16 amino acids. The CDR3 DNA sequence: TGTGCCAGCAGCAAAATTGGGACAGGGCTCACCGGGGAGCTGTTTTTT. It specifies CASSKIGTGLTGELFF.

The chain links TRBV28 to TRBJ2-6, with 8 bases matching TRBD1. CDR1 is MDHEN, CDR2 SYDVKM, per germline. The V segment lost 5 bases and the J segment 2 bases; nucleotides outside the gene matches: 5. The CDR3 has 16 amino acids. CDR3 bases: TGTGCCAGCAGTCCCTGGACAGGGACTGGGGCCAACGTCCTGACTTTC. Its protein product is CASSPWTGTGANVLTF.

This clone was found once. The rearrangement joins TRBV10-2 to TRBJ2-5, with 7 nucleotides matching TRBD1. The J segment lost 7 bases and the V segment lost 2 bases, leaving 7 bases of the junction unmatched. The CDR3 length is 14 residues. Per germline, CDR1 WSHSY and CDR2 SAAADI. The chain's CDR3 is CASSEVQGLRTQYF. CDR3 DNA sequence: TGCGCCAGCAGTGAGGTACAGGGGCTTCGGACCCAGTACTTC.

This clone was detected only once. The V call is TRBV4-1, the J call TRBJ1-3; D unresolved. V was trimmed by 3 bases and J by 5 bases, leaving 17 bases between them. Germline V lookup: CDR1 MGHRA, CDR2 YSYEKL. This CDR3 spans 16 amino acids. CDR3 loop: CASSQKVGLPRNTIYF. CDR3 DNA sequence: TGCGCCAGCAGCCAGAAAGTAGGACTGCCCAGAAACACCATATATTTT.

The chain has TRBV28 and TRBJ1-1; a possible D gene is TRBD1 (6 bases). CDR1 and CDR2 (germline): MDHEN, SYDVKM. This CDR3 has 14 residues. Between the trimmed V and J ends, which lost 6 bases and 10 bases, there was a span of 21 bases. This CDR3 is CASRIPTEGVGAFF. Written as DNA, the CDR3 is TGTGCCAGCAGGATCCCCACTGAGGGGGTCGGAGCTTTCTTT.

The chain links TRBV7-8 to TRBJ1-3; TRBD1 agrees at 7 bases. This CDR3 has 20 amino acids. The V gene end was trimmed by 1 base and the J gene end by 0 bases; junction bases not matched to a gene: 15. CDR1 is SGHVS and CDR2 is FQNEAQ in the germline V gene. The CDR3 DNA reads as TGTGCCAGCAGCTTAGTGGGGACAGTCGTTAAATCCTTCTCTGGAAACACCATATATTTT. Its translation is CASSLVGTVVKSFSGNTIYF.

The CDR3 DNA reads as TGTGCCAGCAGTGAAGTAGCGGGGGCGAACACCGGGGAGCTGTTTTTT. Translating it yields CASSEVAGANTGELFF. The rearrangement links TRBV6-1 to TRBJ2-2, with TRBD2 identical over 9 bases. Germline-derived CDR1 and CDR2 are MNHNS and SASEGT. V dropped 1 base and J dropped 0; count of bases not matched to a gene: 0. CDR3 length: 16 amino acids.

The CDR3, as DNA: TGTGCCAGCAGCGTCGGGGGGGCGAACACCGGGGAGCTGTTTTTT. Protein product: CASSVGGANTGELFF. The chain has TRBV9 and TRBJ2-2, with TRBD2 identical over 8 bases. CDR1 SGDLS and CDR2 YYNGEE come from the germline V gene. J lost 0 bases, V lost 2 bases, and 0 bases had no gene match. The CDR3 covers 15 residues.

The V call is TRBV7-2, the J call TRBJ2-7, with 8 positions matching TRBD2. With 1 base clipped from V and 4 bases from J, the junction kept 3 bases outside the gene matches. The CDR3 has 14 amino acids. Germline CDR1 and CDR2: SGHTA and FQGNSA. The CDR3 reads CASSLVAGPYEQYF. In nucleotides, the CDR3 is TGTGCCAGCAGCTTAGTAGCGGGGCCTTACGAGCAGTACTTC.

V gene TRBV27 combines with J gene TRBJ1-1; 7 bases align to TRBD1. The CDR3 length is 15 residues. The V gene end was trimmed by 3 bases and the J gene end by 3 bases; junction bases not matched to a gene: 7. From germline, CDR1 is MNHEY and CDR2 SMNVEV (reference sequence). The CDR3 coding sequence is TGTGCCAGCAGTTTTAACGTCAGGGGGGACACTGAAGCTTTCTTT. It specifies CASSFNVRGDTEAFF.

The genes are TRBV7-2 and TRBJ1-2; 9 bases align to TRBD1. Germline V gene data show CDR1 as SGHTA and CDR2 as FQGNSA. V lost 5 bases to trimming and J lost 4 bases; unmatched junction nucleotides: 8. The CDR3 is made up of 15 amino acids. CDR3 DNA: TGTGCCAGCAGCCACCGGGACAGGGACTCCTATGGCTACACCTTC. This codes for CASSHRDRDSYGYTF.

Concerning this clone: The junction shows a germline mismatch at one end, possibly a read error. The CDR3 nucleotides are TGTGCCAGTAGTGTAGACACGGAAGAGACCCAGTACTTC. Translation gives CASSVDTEETQYF. The V and J genes are TRBV19 and TRBJ2-5; no definite D call. The length of the CDR3 is 13 residues. Germline assignment: CDR1 LNHDA and CDR2 SQIVND (reference sequence).

This chain connects TRBV27 to TRBJ2-2; 10 nucleotides line up with TRBD2. V gave up 2 bases and J gave up 7 bases; unmatched junction bases: 4. The V gene's germline CDR1 is MNHEY and CDR2 SMNVEV (reference sequence). The CDR3 consists of 15 residues. For the CDR3, the DNA is TGTGCCAGCAGTTTACTAGCGGGGGCCCTCGGGGAGCTGTTTTTT. Amino acid sequence: CASSLLAGALGELFF.